The 15 T cell receptor beta chains below were found in one sample sequenced in a study of CD8 T cells in Susac syndrome (dated by TCRdb to between 2019 and 2020). The library was generated by the immunoSEQ multiplex PCR assay. RNA was extracted using the RNeasy kit, and about 0.45 to 1 ug of the RNA was reverse transcribed with random hexamers. TCRdb itself trimmed the public reads at Q25 with fastp, ran MiXCR and retained productive beta chains. Rows are unified per CDR3 protein, each entry keeping the most common DNA and genes. The sample data list about 64,000 distinct CDR3 sequences, and around 96% of these were observed just once. About 0.6% of the sample lies in the top ten. Source material: CD8+ T cells from PBMCs. The receptors were gathered from a human donor with multiple sclerosis.

This clonotype was picked up one time. This chain connects TRBV3-1 to TRBJ2-7; a weak D match, TRBD1 (6 bases). The CDR3 is 16 amino acids. The germline V gene encodes CDR1 LGHDT and CDR2 YNNKEL (reference sequence). V lost 4 bases and J lost 2, with 18 bases in between. CDR3 nucleotides: TGTGCCAGCAGCCTAGAGGACAGCAGTACCACCTACGAGCAGTACTTC. Translated: CASSLEDSSTTYEQYF.

The chain couples TRBV4-1 to TRBJ2-7, with D perhaps matching TRBD2 (5 bases). V lost 1 base and J lost 1, with 11 bases in between. From germline, CDR1 is MGHRA and CDR2 YSYEKL. The CDR3 totals 15 residues. Written as DNA, the CDR3 is TGCGCCAGCAGCCAAGTCTCCGGGGTTTCCTACGAGCAGTACTTC. Translating it yields CASSQVSGVSYEQYF.

The chain carries TRBV7-2 and TRBJ2-3, with TRBD2 matching over 16 bases. The CDR3 extends over 17 amino acids. Trimming removed 5 bases from V and 1 base from J; junction bases left unmatched: 3. Germline V gives CDR1 SGHTA, CDR2 FQGNSA. The CDR3 region has the DNA TGTGCCAGCAGCCCGGGACTAGCGGGGGGGGGCACAGATACGCAGTATTTT. Translation gives CASSPGLAGGGTDTQYF.

This sequence joins TRBV7-6 and TRBJ1-4, with 8 bases lining up with TRBD1. The CDR3 has 15 amino acids. Germline values: CDR1 SGHVS, CDR2 FNYEAQ. The V segment lost 5 bases and the J segment 7 bases; nucleotides outside the gene matches: 9. In DNA, the CDR3 is TGTGCCAGCAGCCGATACCCAGGGGGCTCTGAAAAACTGTTTTTT. This sequence encodes CASSRYPGGSEKLFF.

The CDR3 region has the DNA TGTGCCAGCAGTCTTTTTGCAGGGGGAGGCTATGGCTACACCTTC. Amino acids: CASSLFAGGGYGYTF. The rearrangement joins TRBV27 to TRBJ1-2; TRBD1 matches at 7 bases. The CDR3 sequence is 15 residues long. V dropped 5 bases and J dropped 4; count of bases not matched to a gene: 10. Germline CDR1 MNHEY, CDR2 SMNVEV (reference sequence).

This chain uses TRBV27 with TRBJ2-7, with 7 bases lining up with TRBD2. The germline V gene encodes CDR1 MNHEY and CDR2 SMNVEV (reference sequence). V lost 2 bases and J lost 0; bases outside the gene matches: 7. The CDR3 sequence is 16 residues long. CDR3 DNA sequence: TGTGCCAGCAGTTTAGTTAGACTAGCCGGCTCCTACGAGCAGTACTTC. Translating it yields CASSLVRLAGSYEQYF.

The genes are TRBV6-2 or TRBV6-3 and TRBJ2-2, with D perhaps assigned TRBD1 or TRBD2 (5 bases each). V dropped 2 bases and J dropped 2 bases, with 12 bases sitting between them. CDR3 length equals 16 residues. Germline V gene sequence: CDR1 MNHEY, CDR2 SVGEGT. The CDR3 protein is CASSYRLGDNTGELFF. CDR3 nucleotide sequence: TGTGCCAGCAGTTACCGGCTGGGGGATAACACCGGGGAGCTGTTTTTT.

The V call is TRBV3-1, the J call TRBJ2-3; D not resolved. The V end was cut by 0 bases, the J end by 3 bases, with 4 bases between. The CDR3 runs 13 residues. Germline lookup yields CDR1 LGHDT and CDR2 YNNKEL (reference sequence). CDR3 protein: CASSQDTTDTQYF. The CDR3 nucleotides read TGTGCCAGCAGCCAAGATACAACAGATACGCAGTATTTT.

This clonotype was counted a single time. This rearrangement joins TRBV14 to TRBJ1-6, with TRBD1 matching over 7 bases. V gave up 2 bases and J gave up 8 bases; unmatched junction bases: 6. The CDR3 spans 15 residues. Germline V gene lookup returns CDR1 SGHDN and CDR2 FVKESK. The CDR3 is CASSQYRGLDSPLHF. CDR3 bases: TGTGCCAGCAGCCAATATAGGGGGCTGGATTCACCCCTCCACTTT.

The chain recombines TRBV29-1 with TRBJ2-3; D might be TRBD2 (6 bases). The CDR3 is 13 amino acids. V was cut by 4 bases and J by 1 base, with 9 bases left in between. The germline CDR1 and CDR2 sequences are SQVTM and ANQGSEA. The CDR3 spells CSVGGGGTDTQYF. The CDR3 region has the DNA TGCAGCGTTGGCGGCGGGGGCACAGATACGCAGTATTTT.

The chain carries TRBV9 and TRBJ1-1, with a possible D match to TRBD1 (5 bases). Trimming removed 0 bases from V and 8 bases from J, with 8 bases in between. Germline assignment: CDR1 SGDLS and CDR2 YYNGEE. The length of the CDR3 is 12 residues. The CDR3 loop reads CASSVEGREAFF. Written as DNA, the CDR3 is TGTGCCAGCAGCGTAGAGGGGCGAGAAGCTTTCTTT. The variable domain in full, completed from reference TRBV9 and TRBJ1-1, reads DSGVTQTPKHLITATGQRVTLRCSPRSGDLSVYWYQQSLDQGLQFLIQYYNGEERAKGNILERFSAQQFPDLHSELNLSSLELGDSALYFCASSVEGREAFFGQGTRLTVV.

The chain is built from TRBV25-1 and TRBJ2-3, with 8 bases that match TRBD1. After removal of 8 bases from V and 3 bases from J, the junction contained 7 bases not matched to a gene. Germline V gene lookup returns CDR1 MGHDK and CDR2 SYGVNS. The CDR3 contains 14 residues. The CDR3 nucleotides read TGTGCCAGCTCCCGGGACAGGCAAACAGATACGCAGTATTTT. Translating it yields CASSRDRQTDTQYF.

V is TRBV9 and J is TRBJ2-3; 14 nucleotides align to TRBD2. Germline trimming cut 0 bases from V and 1 base from J; bases unmatched to any gene: 7. The CDR3 has 19 residues. Germline assignment: CDR1 SGDLS and CDR2 YYNGEE. In DNA form, the CDR3 reads TGTGCCAGCAGCGTAGCATCCCCGGGACTAGCGGGGGGCACAGATACGCAGTATTTT. This encodes CASSVASPGLAGGTDTQYF.

The chain is built from TRBV6-5 and TRBJ1-2; tentatively, D is TRBD1 (5 bases). Germline CDR1 MNHEY, CDR2 SVGAGI. The CDR3 totals 13 residues. V was trimmed by 6 bases and J by 2 bases, leaving 10 bases between them. CDR3 DNA sequence: TGTGCCAGCAGGATCAGGGAGAACTATGGCTACACCTTC. This gives the protein CASRIRENYGYTF.

J is TRBJ1-5 and V is TRBV6-2 or TRBV6-3, with D unclear. V lost 4 bases to trimming and J lost 7 bases, with 11 bases between them. Germline loops: CDR1 MNHEY, CDR2 SVGEGT. CDR3 size: 13 residues. This CDR3 is CASSSLLAQPQHF. CDR3 sequence (DNA): TGTGCCAGCAGTTCCCTCCTGGCCCAGCCCCAGCATTTT.